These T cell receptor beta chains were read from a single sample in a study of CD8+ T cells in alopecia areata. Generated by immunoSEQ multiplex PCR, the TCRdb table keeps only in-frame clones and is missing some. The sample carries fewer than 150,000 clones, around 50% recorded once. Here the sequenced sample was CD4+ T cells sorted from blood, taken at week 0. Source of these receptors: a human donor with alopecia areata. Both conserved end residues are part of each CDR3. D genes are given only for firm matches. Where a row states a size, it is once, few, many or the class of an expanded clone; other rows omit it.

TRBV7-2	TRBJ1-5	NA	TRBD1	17	CASSLAQGGFSNQPQHF	TGTGCCAGCAGCTTAGCTCAGGGGGGGTTTAGCAATCAGCCCCAGCATTTT
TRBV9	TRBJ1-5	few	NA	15	CASSRTGMSNQPQHF	TGTGCCAGCAGCCGTACAGGGATGAGCAATCAGCCCCAGCATTTT
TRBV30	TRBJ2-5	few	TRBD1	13	CAWGQVSQETQYF	TGTGCCTGGGGACAGGTCTCCCAAGAGACCCAGTACTTC
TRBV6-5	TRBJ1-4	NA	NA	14	CASSYSSRGEKLFF	TGTGCCAGCAGTTACTCGTCCCGTGGAGAAAAACTGTTTTTT
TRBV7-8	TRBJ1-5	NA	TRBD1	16	CASSRGQGPTGGPQHF	TGTGCCAGCAGCCGCGGACAGGGCCCGACCGGGGGGCCCCAGCATTTT
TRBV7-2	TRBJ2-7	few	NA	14	CASSFGAGGSEQYF	TGTGCCAGCAGCTTCGGGGCAGGGGGGTCCGAGCAGTACTTC
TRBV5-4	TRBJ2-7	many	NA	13	CASSWPGTYEQYF	TGTGCCAGCAGCTGGCCAGGAACCTACGAGCAGTACTTC
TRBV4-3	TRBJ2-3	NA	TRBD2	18	CASSQDAGLAGYTDTQYF	TGCGCCAGCAGCCAAGATGCCGGACTAGCGGGATACACAGATACGCAGTATTTT
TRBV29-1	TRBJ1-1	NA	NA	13	CSVVSRENTEAFF	TGCAGCGTTGTCAGCCGCGAGAACACTGAAGCTTTCTTT
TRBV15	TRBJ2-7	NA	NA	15	CATSRDFGITYEQYF	TGTGCCACCAGCAGAGATTTTGGGATTACCTACGAGCAGTACTTC
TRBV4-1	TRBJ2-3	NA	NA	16	CASSQVSASSTDTQYF	TGCGCCAGCAGCCAAGTTTCCGCGTCTAGCACAGATACGCAGTATTTT
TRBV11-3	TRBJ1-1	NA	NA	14	CASSLSGRNTEAFF	TGTGCCAGCAGCTTATCAGGGAGGAACACTGAAGCTTTCTTT
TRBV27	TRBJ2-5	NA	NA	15	CASSRQGPGRETQYF	TGTGCCAGCAGCCGTCAGGGCCCCGGCAGGGAGACCCAGTACTTC
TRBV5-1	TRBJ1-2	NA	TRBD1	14	CASSLEGTVYGYTF	TGCGCCAGCAGCTTGGAGGGGACAGTCTATGGCTACACCTTC
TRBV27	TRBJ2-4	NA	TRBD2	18	CASSPPTSGGVAKNIQYF	TGTGCCAGCAGTCCACCGACTAGCGGGGGGGTAGCCAAAAACATTCAGTACTTC
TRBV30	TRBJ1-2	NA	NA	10	CAWARVGYTF	TGTGCCTGGGCCAGGGTGGGCTACACCTTC
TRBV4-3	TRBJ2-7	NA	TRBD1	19	CASSQDLSGPGQGALREYF	TGCGCCAGCAGCCAAGACCTGAGTGGGCCCGGACAGGGGGCCCTCCGGGAGTACTTC
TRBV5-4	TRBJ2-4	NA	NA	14	CASSPRTDRHIQYF	TGTGCCAGCAGCCCGCGGACAGATAGACACATTCAGTACTTC
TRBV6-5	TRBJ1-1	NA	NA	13	CASSPLGGTEAFF	TGTGCCAGCAGTCCATTGGGAGGCACTGAAGCTTTCTTT
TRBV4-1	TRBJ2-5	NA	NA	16	CASSSPALPVGETQYF	TGCGCCAGCAGCTCCCCGGCGTTACCCGTGGGGGAGACCCAGTACTTC
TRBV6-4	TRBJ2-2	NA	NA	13	CASRDTNTGELFF	TGTGCCAGCCGGGACACAAACACCGGGGAGCTGTTTTTT
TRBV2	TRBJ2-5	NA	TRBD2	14	CASSVDPSGSTQYF	TGTGCCAGCAGTGTAGATCCTAGCGGGAGTACCCAGTACTTC
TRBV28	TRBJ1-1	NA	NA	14	CASSLLGTNTEAFF	TGTGCCAGCAGTTTGTTAGGGACCAACACTGAAGCTTTCTTT
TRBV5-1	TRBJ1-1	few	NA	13	CASSFLRNTEAFF	TGCGCCAGCAGCTTTCTCAGGAACACTGAAGCTTTCTTT